These 4 T cell receptor beta chains share one sample of origin, sequenced in a study of blood T cells in healthy people across ages. PCR was performed a second time for roughly 7 to 11 cycles using a sample-barcoded 5' primer and a J-beta primer mix. Using its own MiXCR run on the 5' RACE reads, TCRdb lists one record per CDR3 protein. The profile shows more than 700,000 distinct CDR3 sequences, 35% to 50% of them singletons. The sample comprised blood. Receptors were obtained from a man older than 75 in good health.

The gene calls are TRBV4-1 and TRBJ2-1; no clear D gene. V gave up 3 bases and J gave up 6 bases, with 15 bases separating them. Per germline, CDR1 MGHRA and CDR2 YSYEKL. The CDR3 covers 15 residues. The CDR3 sequence is CASSQITVPVNEQFF. The DNA of the CDR3 is TGCGCCAGCAGCCAGATCACGGTCCCTGTCAATGAGCAGTTCTTC.

The genes are TRBV20-1 and TRBJ2-3; D is perhaps TRBD2 (5 bases). Germline CDR1 is DFQATT and CDR2 is SNEGSKA (reference sequence). The V end lost 6 bases, the J end lost 3 bases, and 13 bases lay between the germline ends. The CDR3 is 13 residues long. The CDR3 protein is CSARAPVTDTQYF. CDR3 sequence (DNA): TGCAGTGCGAGGGCGCCGGTAACAGATACGCAGTATTTT.

Only one count was recorded for this clonotype. Sequence at one end of the junction differs from germline and may be a read error. The chain employs TRBV27 and TRBJ2-1; D is unclear. Germline values: CDR1 MNHEY, CDR2 SMNVEV (reference sequence). This CDR3 comprises 14 residues. The CDR3 loop is CACSLERTYNEQFF. The CDR3, as DNA: TGTGCCTGCAGTTTGGAGCGAACCTACAATGAGCAGTTCTTC.

The CDR3: CASGHRVSANEKLFF. DNA for the CDR3: TGTGCCAGCGGCCACAGGGTATCGGCTAATGAAAAACTGTTTTTT. The chain is built from TRBV12-3 or TRBV12-4 and TRBJ1-4; TRBD1 is a possible D gene (6 bases). The germline V and J ends were trimmed by 8 bases and 3 bases, with 16 bases remaining between them. This CDR3 spans 15 amino acids.